This T cell receptor beta chain was observed in a study of glioma-infiltrating T cells. The iRepertoire nested amplicon-rescue multiplex PCR amplified TCR alpha and beta CDR3s from RNA. TCRdb itself ran the multiplex PCR reads through MiXCR, one entry per CDR3 protein. The table shows around 90,000 distinct CDR3 sequences, with roughly 37% occurring only once. This clonotype was seen at least ten times. The V gene end was trimmed by 4 bases and the J gene end by 5 bases; junction bases not matched to a gene: 3. The CDR3 contains 14 residues. The germline V gene encodes CDR1 KGHDR and CDR2 SFDVKD. The chain is built from TRBV24-1 and TRBJ2-2; 7 bases align to TRBD1. Input material: glioma tissue, nonneoplastic brain tissue, or PBMCs (not recorded which). This clonotype was obtained from a human donor with low-grade glioma or glioblastoma, undergoing nonglioma brain surgery, or in good health (not recorded which). CDR3 in amino acids: CATSDSRGTGELFF. CDR3 coding DNA: TGTGCCACCAGTGACTCCAGGGGGACCGGGGAGCTGTTTTTT.